These T cell receptor beta chains were read from a single sample in a study of blood T cell repertoires in COVID-19. The protocol was immunoSEQ multiplex PCR, while the TCRdb copy is restricted to in-frame clones and leaves out a portion. Among some 97,000 clones listed, about 90% were seen once. Sequenced material: peripheral blood. The receptor source for this set is a human donor in a cohort sampled during active COVID-19. Each CDR3 is given with its conserved first and last residue. Fields, in order: J gene, V gene, D gene, clone size, CDR3 DNA, CDR3 protein. The D gene is left open where the match is weak. Clone size is shown for a subset of rows, as once, few, many or a class of expanded clone.

>TRBJ1-6|TRBV6-5|.|.
TGTGCCAGCAGCCCGACGGGCTCCTATAATTCACCCCTCCACTTT
CASSPTGSYNSPLHF
>TRBJ1-5|TRBV6-1|.|.
TGTGCCAGCAGTGAGATCGCCGACGGGTACAATCAGCCCCAGCATTTT
CASSEIADGYNQPQHF
>TRBJ2-1|TRBV5-1|.|.
TGCGCCAGCAGCTTGGCCTCAGGAGGCTACAATGAGCAGTTCTTC
CASSLASGGYNEQFF
>TRBJ2-3|TRBV20-1|.|once
TGCAGTGCTAGTGTGGTGGCCCACCGGGGAGATACGCAGTATTTT
CSASVVAHRGDTQYF
>TRBJ1-1|TRBV18|.|.
TGTGCCAGCTCACCAGGAGGGGTGGGCACTGAAGCTTTCTTT
CASSPGGVGTEAFF
>TRBJ2-1|TRBV2|.|.
TGTGCCAGCAGTGCCGACAGAGCCTACAATGAGCAGTTCTTC
CASSADRAYNEQFF
>TRBJ2-7|TRBV6-4|.|.
TGTGCCAGCAGTGCCGACGGAGGGTCATACGAGCAGTACTTC
CASSADGGSYEQYF
>TRBJ1-5|TRBV25-1|.|.
TGTGCCAGCAGTGAATGGGGTGGGCAGGGCGATCAGCCCCAGCATTTT
CASSEWGGQGDQPQHF
>TRBJ1-2|TRBV5-4|TRBD1|.
TGTGCCAGCAGCCTCGGGACAGGGAGTTGGCCTAACTATGGCTACACCTTC
CASSLGTGSWPNYGYTF
>TRBJ1-1|TRBV7-2|.|once
TGTGCCAGCAGCTTAGTTGGCCAGGGGAGTGAAGCTTTCTTT
CASSLVGQGSEAFF
>TRBJ2-7|TRBV30|.|once
TGTGCCTGGAGTCCAGTACGCGAGCAGTACTTC
CAWSPVREQYF
>TRBJ2-7|TRBV28|.|.
TGTGCCAGCCTGAAAAGGGGCTACGAGCAGTACTTC
CASLKRGYEQYF
>TRBJ1-4|TRBV4-2|.|.
TGTGCCAGCAGCCCCAAGGCCCAGGCGGGTGAAAAACTGTTTTTT
CASSPKAQAGEKLFF
>TRBJ2-1|TRBV27|TRBD2|.
TGTGCCAGCAGTTTGTCCTCTGGGAGCGGGAACGGGATCGATGAGCAGTTCTTC
CASSLSSGSGNGIDEQFF
>TRBJ2-2|TRBV5-4|.|.
TGTGCCAGCAGTTCACTCCAGGGCACCGGGGAGCTGTTTTTT
CASSSLQGTGELFF
>TRBJ2-1|TRBV5-1|TRBD2|.
TGCGCCAGCAGCAGGCAGGGCGGGAGCTACAATGAGCAGTTCTTC
CASSRQGGSYNEQFF
>TRBJ1-3|TRBV2|.|.
TGTGCCAGCAGTACCACAGGCATCTCTGGAAACACCATATATTTT
CASSTTGISGNTIYF
>TRBJ2-7|TRBV7-6|TRBD2|few
TGTGCCAGCAGCCTGACTAGCGGGAGGCCGGGGGAGCAGTACTTC
CASSLTSGRPGEQYF
>TRBJ2-2|TRBV27|TRBD1|.
TGTGCCAGCAGTCGACTTCCGGGACAGGGTACCGGGGAGCTGTTTTTT
CASSRLPGQGTGELFF
>TRBJ2-2|TRBV11-2|.|.
TGTGCCAGCAGCTTAAGAGGACTTCAAAACACCGGGGAGCTGTTTTTT
CASSLRGLQNTGELFF
>TRBJ2-3|TRBV5-1|TRBD2|.
TGCGCCAGCAGATATAGCGGGAGCACAGATACGCAGTATTTT
CASRYSGSTDTQYF
>TRBJ1-1|TRBV5-1|TRBD1|.
TGCGCCAGCAGACCCGACAGGGGGCATAACACTGAAGCTTTCTTT
CASRPDRGHNTEAFF
>TRBJ2-7|TRBV18|TRBD1|.
TGTGCCAGCTCCCTGATAGGACAGGGGGCTACTTACAGCTCCTACGAGCAGTACTTC
CASSLIGQGATYSSYEQYF
>TRBJ2-3|TRBV19|.|few
TGTGCCAGTAGTATCGAGGGCCAGCTTAGCACAGATACGCAGTATTTT
CASSIEGQLSTDTQYF
>TRBJ2-1|TRBV6-1|TRBD2|.
TGTGCCAGCAGTGAATACTCCCTGGTAGCGGGAGCTAATGAGCAGTTCTTC
CASSEYSLVAGANEQFF
>TRBJ2-7|TRBV5-1|TRBD1|.
TGCGCCAGCAGCTGGGGACAGAATAACTACGAGCAGTACTTC
CASSWGQNNYEQYF
>TRBJ1-5|TRBV6-1|.|.
TGTGCCAGCAGTGAAGCTCGCAGGGAACGGAGCAATCAGCCCCAGCATTTT
CASSEARRERSNQPQHF
>TRBJ2-3|TRBV15|TRBD1|many
TGTGCCACCAGCAGGGCAGGGGGCGCGACAGATACGCAGTATTTT
CATSRAGGATDTQYF
>TRBJ2-7|TRBV2|TRBD1|.
TGTGCCAGCAGTGAGAGGACAGGCGAGCAGTACTTC
CASSERTGEQYF
>TRBJ2-7|TRBV6-6|TRBD1|.
TGTGCCAGCAGTTACTCGACAGGGGCTACCTACGAGCAGTACTTC
CASSYSTGATYEQYF
>TRBJ1-5|TRBV15|TRBD1|.
TGTGCCACCAGCAGAGACCCAGGGGGAAATCAGCCCCAGCATTTT
CATSRDPGGNQPQHF
>TRBJ2-7|TRBV4-2|TRBD2|few
TGTGCCAGCAGCCAAGAGGGCGGGAGGGCCGACGAGCAGTACTTC
CASSQEGGRADEQYF